These 11 T cell receptor beta chains were all obtained from the same sample, sequenced in a study of T cells after posttransplantation cyclophosphamide. A marrow graft followed busulfan-fludarabine conditioning, with cyclophosphamide on days +3 and +4. The protocol was immunoSEQ multiplex PCR, while the TCRdb copy is restricted to in-frame clones and leaves out a portion. The top ten hold over 2% of the sample, which has 35,000 to 50,000 clones, less than 95% seen once. The sequencing used PBMCs, collected roughly 59 days after allogeneic stem cell transplant with posttransplant cyclophosphamide. The receptors here all came from a male patient aged 55 to 70 who received an allogeneic stem cell transplant from a related donor and was CMV-positive. Some T cells may originate from the graft donor.

The gene calls are TRBV10-3 and TRBJ2-3; D is perhaps TRBD1 (7 bases). The V end was cut by 10 bases, the J end by 3 bases, with 23 bases between. This CDR3 is built from 16 residues. Looked up from germline, CDR1 is ENHRY and CDR2 is SYGVKD. CDR3 sequence reads: CATLDRQGGVTDTQYF. The CDR3 bases are TGTGCCACGCTGGACCGACAGGGAGGCGTGACAGATACGCAGTATTTT.

J is TRBJ1-6 and V is TRBV15; no reliable D call. Germline V gene sequence: CDR1 LNHNV, CDR2 YYDKDF (reference sequence). V was clipped by 0 bases and J by 10 bases, with 13 bases between them. The CDR3 length is 15 residues. The CDR3 reads CATSRDARERSPLHF. DNA of the CDR3: TGTGCCACCAGCAGAGATGCCCGGGAACGATCACCCCTCCACTTT. Full variable domain (outside the CDR3, taken from reference TRBV15 and TRBJ1-6): DAMVIQNPRYQVTQFGKPVTLSCSQTLNHNVMYWYQQKSSQAPKLLFHYYDKDFNNEADTPDNFQSRRPNTSFCFLDIRSPGLGDTAMYLCATSRDARERSPLHFGNGTRLTVT.

The rearrangement uses TRBV7-9 and TRBJ1-1; 8 bases are a match to TRBD1. J was trimmed by 4 bases and V by 3 bases; bases with no gene match: 7. The germline V gene has CDR1 SEHNR and CDR2 FQNEAQ (reference sequence). The CDR3 consists of 15 residues. The CDR3 DNA reads TGTGCCAGCAGCTTCGACTACAGGGGGGCCACTGAAGCTTTCTTT. Translation gives CASSFDYRGATEAFF.

This rearrangement joins TRBV5-1 to TRBJ1-3; D unclear. V lost 0 bases, J lost 8 bases, and 15 bases lay in between. The CDR3 covers 15 residues. Germline CDR1 and CDR2: SGHRS and YFSETQ. The CDR3 DNA follows: TGCGCCAGCAGCTTGGTAGCCGAGGCGGGCCACACCATATATTTT. Translation: CASSLVAEAGHTIYF.

The chain has TRBV27 and TRBJ1-2, with 7 bases that match TRBD1. Trimming cost V 3 bases and J 8 bases; bases outside gene matches: 9. Germline lookup yields CDR1 MNHEY and CDR2 SMNVEV (reference sequence). This CDR3 region has 14 residues. CDR3 residues: CASSFGQGVFGYTF. Written as DNA, the CDR3 is TGTGCCAGCAGTTTTGGCCAGGGGGTTTTCGGCTACACCTTC.

The rearrangement joins TRBV5-8 to TRBJ1-4, with 8 bases identical to TRBD1. This CDR3 is built from 17 residues. The J segment lost 5 bases and the V segment lost 2 bases, leaving 11 bases of the junction unmatched. In germline, CDR1 is SGHTS, CDR2 YDEGEE. CDR3 sequence reads: CASSLYQGAGRNEKLFF. The CDR3 nucleotides read TGTGCCAGCAGCTTATATCAGGGGGCAGGGAGGAATGAAAAACTGTTTTTT.

The chain uses TRBV27 and TRBJ1-1; D may be TRBD1 (6 bases). Deletions cut 5 bases from V and 4 bases from J, with 20 bases between. Germline CDR1 and CDR2: MNHEY and SMNVEV (reference sequence). The CDR3 has 16 amino acids. The CDR3 DNA sequence: TGTGCCAGCAGTCCCCAGGGGAGGGGGGGATCCACTGAAGCTTTCTTT. Its protein product is CASSPQGRGGSTEAFF.

This clone has a handful of counts. This rearrangement joins TRBV6-1 to TRBJ1-1; D might be TRBD1 (5 bases). This CDR3 comprises 15 residues. Germline V gene lookup returns CDR1 MNHNS and CDR2 SASEGT. Trimming pared 6 bases from V and 13 bases from J, leaving 27 bases between. The CDR3 is CASRAPRQFFESVFF. CDR3 sequence (DNA): TGTGCCAGCAGAGCCCCGCGACAGTTCTTCGAGTCGGTTTTCTTT.

The chain uses TRBV29-1 and TRBJ1-2; TRBD1 matches 11 bases. Trimming cost V 6 bases and J 5 bases; bases outside gene matches: 5. Germline V gene sequence: CDR1 SQVTM, CDR2 ANQGSEA. The CDR3 has 13 residues. CDR3 in DNA: TGCAGCGTCGGACAGGGGGCAGGGTATGGCTACACCTTC. Its translation is CSVGQGAGYGYTF.

The rearrangement links TRBV29-1 to TRBJ1-2, with D tentatively TRBD1 (5 bases). Per germline, CDR1 SQVTM and CDR2 ANQGSEA. This CDR3 has 12 residues. The V end lost 3 bases, the J end lost 8 bases, and 13 bases lay between the germline ends. The CDR3 is CSVEGQVQGYTF. CDR3 sequence (DNA): TGCAGCGTTGAGGGGCAGGTTCAGGGCTACACCTTC.

The J gene is TRBJ1-1, the V gene TRBV19, with no clear D. CDR1 and CDR2 from the germline V gene are LNHDA and SQIVND (reference sequence). The CDR3 spans 13 residues. V was trimmed by 7 bases and J by 2 bases, leaving 11 bases between them. The CDR3 loop is CASMGRVNTEAFF. The DNA of the CDR3 is TGTGCCAGTATGGGCAGAGTCAACACTGAAGCTTTCTTT. The variable domain in full, with the rest retrieved from reference TRBV19 and TRBJ1-1, is DGGITQSPKYLFRKEGQNVTLSCEQNLNHDAMYWYRQDPGQGLRLIYYSQIVNDFQKGDIAEGYSVSREKKESFPLTVTSAQKNPTAFYLCASMGRVNTEAFFGQGTRLTVV.